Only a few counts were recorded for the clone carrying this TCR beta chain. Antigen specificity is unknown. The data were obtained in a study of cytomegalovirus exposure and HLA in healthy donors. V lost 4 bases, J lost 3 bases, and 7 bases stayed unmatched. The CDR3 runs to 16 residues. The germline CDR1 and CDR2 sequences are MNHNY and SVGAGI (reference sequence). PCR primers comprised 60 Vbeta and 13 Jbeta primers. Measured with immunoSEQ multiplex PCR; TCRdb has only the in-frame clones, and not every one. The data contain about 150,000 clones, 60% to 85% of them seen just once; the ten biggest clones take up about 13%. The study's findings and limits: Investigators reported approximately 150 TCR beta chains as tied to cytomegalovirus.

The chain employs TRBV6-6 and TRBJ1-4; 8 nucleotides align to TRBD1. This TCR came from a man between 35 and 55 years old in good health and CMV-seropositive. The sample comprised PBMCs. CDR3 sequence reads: CASSFDRGLANEKLFF. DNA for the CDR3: TGTGCCAGCAGTTTCGACAGGGGCCTGGCTAATGAAAAACTGTTTTTT.